The 26 T cell receptor beta chains below were found in one sample sequenced in a study of blood T cells in healthy people across ages. With a J-beta primer mix and a sample-barcoded 5' primer, a second PCR ran about 7 to 12 cycles. TCRdb recomputed calls from the 5' RACE reads with MiXCR, one row per CDR3 protein. The sample records about 720,000 distinct CDR3 sequences, 22% being singletons. Source material: blood. These receptors were taken from a man between 65 and 85 years old in good health.

The gene calls are TRBV20-1 and TRBJ2-3; the D gene is possibly TRBD1 (6 bases). Germline CDR1 is DFQATT and CDR2 is SNEGSKA (reference sequence). V lost 6 bases to trimming and J lost 3 bases, with 13 bases between them. The CDR3 is 13 residues long. CDR3 in amino acids: CSALTGWTDTQYF. The DNA for the CDR3 is TGCAGTGCCCTGACAGGTTGGACAGATACGCAGTATTTT.

The chain couples TRBV25-1 to TRBJ1-2; 9 bases are a match to TRBD1. The CDR3 length is 14 residues. Germline CDR1 and CDR2: MGHDK and SYGVNS. V shed 7 bases and J 6 bases; nucleotides not matched to a gene: 9. The CDR3: CASTSPGQGHGYTF. In nucleotides, the CDR3 is TGTGCCAGCACATCTCCGGGACAGGGACATGGCTACACCTTC.

This clonotype was detected only a few times. The chain carries TRBV3-1 and TRBJ2-4, with D possibly TRBD2 on 5 matching bases. The CDR3 extends over 17 amino acids. Germline V gene sequence: CDR1 LGHDT, CDR2 YNNKEL (reference sequence). V was trimmed by 0 bases and J by 2 bases, leaving 14 bases between them. The CDR3, as DNA: TGTGCCAGCAGCCAAGAAGGACTGCAGGATTCCAAAAACATTCAGTACTTC. Its translation is CASSQEGLQDSKNIQYF.

This chain joins TRBV3-1 and TRBJ2-1; 7 nucleotides align to TRBD1. The CDR3 has 15 amino acids. The V segment lost 2 bases and the J segment 6 bases; nucleotides outside the gene matches: 7. Germline assignment: CDR1 LGHDT and CDR2 YNNKEL (reference sequence). The CDR3 bases are TGTGCCAGCAGCCAACAGGGGGAGTTTACCAATGAGCAGTTCTTC. Its translation is CASSQQGEFTNEQFF.

This clonotype was seen many times. The V gene is TRBV5-1, the J gene TRBJ2-1, with D tentatively TRBD1 or TRBD2 (5 bases each). The CDR3 totals 15 residues. Germline loops: CDR1 SGHRS, CDR2 YFSETQ. V lost 0 bases and J 8 bases, leaving 15 bases between the germline ends. The CDR3 reads CASSLGVGVVYEQFF. CDR3 nucleotide sequence: TGCGCCAGCAGCTTGGGCGTGGGGGTCGTTTATGAGCAGTTCTTC. Full variable domain (outside the CDR3, taken from reference TRBV5-1 and TRBJ2-1): KAGVTQTPRYLIKTRGQQVTLSCSPISGHRSVSWYQQTPGQGLQFLFEYFSETQRNKGNFPGRFSGRQFSNSRSEMNVSTLELGDSALYLCASSLGVGVVYEQFFGPGTRLTVL.

Only a few counts were recorded for this clonotype. The CDR3 here is CASSKRGGSITDTQYF. The CDR3 bases are TGTGCCAGCAGCAAACGTGGGGGGAGTATTACAGATACGCAGTATTTT. The rearrangement links TRBV21-1 to TRBJ2-3; the DNA was not used to check the table's D call, TRBD1. TRBV21-1 is an annotated pseudogene. This CDR3 is built from 16 residues.

This clonotype was picked up a small number of times. This chain uses TRBV7-6 with TRBJ2-7; D is unclear. CDR3 length: 15 amino acids. V lost 5 bases to trimming and J lost 2 bases, with 16 bases between them. Germline CDR1 is SGHVS and CDR2 is FNYEAQ. CDR3: CASSIGTTATYEQYF. The CDR3 coding sequence is TGTGCCAGCAGCATTGGAACGACGGCAACCTACGAGCAGTACTTC.

In its sample, this clonotype was seen a few times. The chain links TRBV20-1 to TRBJ2-3; D is uncertain. The CDR3 consists of 13 residues. Germline values: CDR1 DFQATT, CDR2 SNEGSKA (reference sequence). The germline V and J ends were trimmed by 2 bases and 6 bases, with 12 bases remaining between them. The CDR3 reads CSARSPVGDTQYF. The CDR3 nucleotides are TGCAGTGCTAGATCCCCCGTGGGGGATACGCAGTATTTT.

A few counts support this clonotype. The V gene is TRBV6-5, the J gene TRBJ2-1; tentative D call: TRBD2 (6 bases). Germline V gene data show CDR1 as MNHEY and CDR2 as SVGAGI. The V end lost 2 bases, the J end lost 0 bases, and 8 bases lay between the germline ends. The CDR3 contains 15 residues. Written as DNA, the CDR3 is TGTGCCAGCAGTTACCGCGGGACCTCCTACAATGAGCAGTTCTTC. Translation gives CASSYRGTSYNEQFF.

This clonotype was seen many times. The V gene is TRBV6-6, the J gene TRBJ2-6; D may be TRBD1 (6 bases). The V gene's germline CDR1 is MNHNY and CDR2 SVGAGI (reference sequence). The germline V and J ends were trimmed by 5 bases and 2 bases, with 10 bases remaining between them. The CDR3 totals 15 residues. Here the CDR3 reads CASSPEGAGANVLTF. CDR3 bases: TGTGCCAGCAGTCCCGAGGGGGCTGGGGCCAACGTCCTGACTTTC.

The chain links TRBV28 to TRBJ2-1; no definite D call. Germline V lookup: CDR1 MDHEN, CDR2 SYDVKM. The CDR3 covers 13 residues. The V end lost 5 bases, the J end lost 2 bases, and 7 bases lay between the germline ends. The DNA for the CDR3 is TGTGCCAGCAGTCCTTCGCCCTACAATGAGCAGTTCTTC. As protein: CASSPSPYNEQFF.

Only one count was recorded for this clonotype. V usage is TRBV7-8 and J usage is TRBJ2-5; possible D gene TRBD1, 5 bases. The DNA matches TRBJ2-1 better at its end, which makes the J call doubtful. This CDR3 has 13 residues. Per germline, CDR1 SGHVS and CDR2 FQNEAQ. CDR3 sequence reads: CASSSGISTEQFF. In nucleotides, the CDR3 is TGTGCCAGCAGCTCAGGGATTTCGACTGAGCAGTTCTTC.

Many counts were recorded for this clonotype. The chain has TRBV5-1 and TRBJ2-3; a possible D gene is TRBD1 (5 bases). Germline loops: CDR1 SGHRS, CDR2 YFSETQ. Between the trimmed V and J ends, which lost 1 base and 0 bases, there was a span of 9 bases. This CDR3 contains 15 residues. The CDR3 loop is CASSLRGASTDTQYF. The CDR3 DNA reads as TGCGCCAGCAGCTTGAGGGGTGCTAGCACAGATACGCAGTATTTT.

This clonotype was picked up a small number of times. The gene calls are TRBV19 and TRBJ2-7, with 11 bases aligning to TRBD2. V gave up 4 bases and J gave up 2 bases; unmatched junction bases: 7. This CDR3 region has 16 residues. Germline CDR1 and CDR2: LNHDA and SQIVND (reference sequence). The CDR3 region is CASSTQVAGGPYEQYF. The CDR3 DNA reads TGTGCCAGTAGTACCCAAGTAGCGGGGGGGCCCTACGAGCAGTACTTC.

The chain carries TRBV27 and TRBJ1-2; 7 nucleotides line up with TRBD1. The CDR3 sequence is 13 residues long. Germline V gives CDR1 MNHEY, CDR2 SMNVEV (reference sequence). J was trimmed by 4 bases and V by 5 bases; bases with no gene match: 4. CDR3 DNA: TGTGCCAGCAGTACCCACAGGGGCTATGGCTACACCTTC. This encodes CASSTHRGYGYTF.

This clonotype was observed at least ten times. An end of the junction differs from the germline gene, which may be a read error. The chain has TRBV5-1 and TRBJ2-5; D is possibly TRBD1 or TRBD2 (6 bases each). This CDR3 has 14 residues. Germline CDR1 reads SGHRS; CDR2 reads YFSETQ. The CDR3 protein is CASSLGGTQETQYF. DNA for the CDR3: TGTGCCAGCAGCTTAGGGGGGACCCAAGAGACCCAGTACTTC.

Ten or more counts support this clonotype. J is TRBJ2-5 and V is TRBV12-3 or TRBV12-4, with 10 bases aligning to TRBD1. V shed 4 bases and J 5 bases; nucleotides not matched to a gene: 4. CDR3 length: 14 residues. The CDR3 coding sequence is TGTGCCAGCAGTTCGACAGGGGGCAGGGAGACCCAGTACTTC. Protein sequence: CASSSTGGRETQYF.

This clonotype was seen more than once but under ten times. The chain combines TRBV12-3 or TRBV12-4 with TRBJ1-5, with 12 bases matching TRBD1. V was pared by 3 bases and J by 9 bases, with 6 bases of the junction left unmatched. The CDR3 sequence is 15 residues long. In DNA, the CDR3 is TGTGCCAGCAGTTTGGGACAGGGGGCCGGGGGGCCCCAGCATTTT. It translates to CASSLGQGAGGPQHF.

This clonotype was seen only a few times. The rearrangement joins TRBV14 to TRBJ2-1; 9 bases are shared with TRBD2. V lost 1 base, J lost 9 bases, and 10 bases stayed unmatched. This CDR3 has 16 residues. CDR1 and CDR2 from the germline V gene are SGHDN and FVKESK. The CDR3 DNA follows: TGTGCCAGCAGCCAAGCGGGCGGGAGGGCTCTTGGTGAGCAGTTCTTC. This encodes CASSQAGGRALGEQFF.

This clonotype has a handful of counts. The chain uses TRBV7-7 and TRBJ2-5, with 11 bases lining up with TRBD2. This CDR3 has 15 amino acids. CDR1 is SSHAT and CDR2 is FNYEAQ in the germline V gene (reference sequence). Losses at the gene ends were 5 bases for V and 3 bases for J; bases not matched to a gene: 5. This chain's CDR3 is CASSSGTSGKETQYF. Here the CDR3 DNA reads TGTGCCAGCAGCAGCGGGACTAGCGGAAAAGAGACCCAGTACTTC.

This clonotype was seen only a few times. The chain uses TRBV4-1 and TRBJ2-7; the match to TRBD1 covers 8 bases. This CDR3 region has 16 residues. Germline CDR1 MGHRA, CDR2 YSYEKL. J was trimmed by 5 bases and V by 0 bases; bases with no gene match: 9. CDR3 amino acids: CASSQDVRQGKHEQYF. CDR3 sequence (DNA): TGCGCCAGCAGCCAAGATGTAAGACAGGGGAAACACGAGCAGTACTTC.

This clonotype has a handful of counts. This rearrangement joins TRBV5-5 to TRBJ2-6; the D call may be TRBD1 or TRBD2 (5 bases each). Trimming stripped 2 bases from V and 3 bases from J, with 18 bases between. Germline values: CDR1 SGHKS, CDR2 YYEKEE (reference sequence). The CDR3 is 18 amino acids. The CDR3 nucleotides are TGTGCCAGCAGCTTAGTTTCTTCGGGGACCGGTGGGGCCAACGTCCTGACTTTC. Translated: CASSLVSSGTGGANVLTF.

CDR3 protein: CASSSRGQGEGEQFF. CDR3 sequence (DNA): TGTGCCAGCTCATCACGGGGACAGGGGGAAGGTGAGCAGTTCTTC. V is TRBV18 and J is TRBJ2-1; TRBD1 agrees at 11 bases. This CDR3 has 15 residues. The trim removed 5 bases at V and 9 bases at J, leaving 9 bases unmatched. Germline CDR1 KGHSH, CDR2 LQKENI.

The rearrangement links TRBV7-2 to TRBJ1-5, with a weak D call TRBD1 (5 bases). The CDR3 extends over 15 amino acids. V lost 1 base to trimming and J lost 1 base, with 8 bases between them. The germline gives CDR1 SGHTA, CDR2 FQGNSA. The CDR3 region has the DNA TGTGCCAGCAGCTTAGACAGGATGAGCAATCAGCCCCAGCATTTT. This gives the protein CASSLDRMSNQPQHF.

This clonotype was recorded a few times. This chain connects TRBV25-1 to TRBJ2-4, with D possibly being TRBD1 or TRBD2 (5 bases each). CDR1 and CDR2 from the germline V gene are MGHDK and SYGVNS. This CDR3 has 14 residues. V was trimmed by 1 base and J by 4 bases, leaving 8 bases between them. This chain's CDR3 is CASSESGRKNIQYF. CDR3 DNA: TGTGCCAGCAGTGAATCGGGACGGAAAAACATTCAGTACTTC.

V is TRBV6-2 or TRBV6-3 and J is TRBJ2-1, with no clear D. V was pared by 2 bases and J by 7 bases, with 6 bases between. The CDR3 loop spans 12 amino acids. CDR1 is MNHEY and CDR2 is SVGEGT in the germline V gene. CDR3 DNA: TGTGCCAGCAGTTACAGGGCAAATGAGCAGTTCTTC. It translates to CASSYRANEQFF.